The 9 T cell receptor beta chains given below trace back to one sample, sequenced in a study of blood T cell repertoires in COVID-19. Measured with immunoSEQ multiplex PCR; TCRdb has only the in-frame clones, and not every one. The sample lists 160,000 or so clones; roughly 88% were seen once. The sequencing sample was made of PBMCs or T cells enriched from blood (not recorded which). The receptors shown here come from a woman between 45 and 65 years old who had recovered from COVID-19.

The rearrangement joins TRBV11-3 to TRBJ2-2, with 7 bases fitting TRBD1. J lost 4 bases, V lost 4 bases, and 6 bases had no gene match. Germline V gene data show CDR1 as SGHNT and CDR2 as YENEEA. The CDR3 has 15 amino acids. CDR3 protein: CASSSRQGVTGELFF. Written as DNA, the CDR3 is TGTGCCAGCAGCTCGCGTCAGGGGGTCACCGGGGAGCTGTTTTTT.

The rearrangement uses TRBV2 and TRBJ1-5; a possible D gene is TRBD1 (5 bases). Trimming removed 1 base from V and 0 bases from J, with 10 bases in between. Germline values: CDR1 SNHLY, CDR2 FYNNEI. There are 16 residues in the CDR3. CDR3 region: CASSEVGAYSNQPQHF. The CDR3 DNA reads TGTGCCAGCAGTGAAGTTGGGGCTTATAGCAATCAGCCCCAGCATTTT.

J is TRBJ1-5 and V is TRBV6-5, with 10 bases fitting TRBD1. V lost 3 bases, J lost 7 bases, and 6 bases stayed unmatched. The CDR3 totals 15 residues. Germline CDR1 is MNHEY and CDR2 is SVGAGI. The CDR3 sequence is CASSYPGQGSQPQHF. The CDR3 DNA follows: TGTGCCAGCAGTTATCCGGGACAGGGGTCACAGCCCCAGCATTTT.

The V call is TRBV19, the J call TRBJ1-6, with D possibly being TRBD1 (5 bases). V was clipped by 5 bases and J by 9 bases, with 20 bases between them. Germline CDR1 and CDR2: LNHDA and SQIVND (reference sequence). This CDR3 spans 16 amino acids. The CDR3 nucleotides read TGTGCCAGTAGTGGGCGGGACCTTTGGAGAAGTTCACCCCTCCACTTT. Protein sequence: CASSGRDLWRSSPLHF.

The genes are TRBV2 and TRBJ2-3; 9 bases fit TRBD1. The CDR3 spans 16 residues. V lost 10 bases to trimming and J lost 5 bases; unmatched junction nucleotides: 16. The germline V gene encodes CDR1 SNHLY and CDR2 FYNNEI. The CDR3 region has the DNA TGTGCCATCCACCACCGGGACAGGGTAAAACAAGATACGCAGTATTTT. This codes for CAIHHRDRVKQDTQYF.

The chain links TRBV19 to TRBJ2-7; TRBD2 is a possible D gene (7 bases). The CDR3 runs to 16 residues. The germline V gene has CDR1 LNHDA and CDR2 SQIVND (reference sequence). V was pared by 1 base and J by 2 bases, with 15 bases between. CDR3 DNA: TGTGCCAGTAGTATAGTTGGGGGGGCCGGCCCCTACGAGCAGTACTTC. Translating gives CASSIVGGAGPYEQYF.

The DNA of the CDR3 is TGTGCCAGCAGCGTAGGGCAGGGTGCAGGATCGGCTGAAGCTTTCTTT. It is translated as CASSVGQGAGSAEAFF. This sequence joins TRBV9 and TRBJ1-1; D perhaps matches TRBD1 (5 bases). The CDR3 totals 16 residues. V was shortened by 0 bases and J by 6 bases, with 18 bases between the two germline ends. Germline CDR1 and CDR2: SGDLS and YYNGEE.

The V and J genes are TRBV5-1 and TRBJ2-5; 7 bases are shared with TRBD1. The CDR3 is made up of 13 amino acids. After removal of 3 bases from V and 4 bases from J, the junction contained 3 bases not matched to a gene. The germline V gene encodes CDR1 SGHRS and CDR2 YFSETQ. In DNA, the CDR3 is TGCGCCAGCAGCTCCGGACAGGCAGAGACCCAGTACTTC. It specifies CASSSGQAETQYF. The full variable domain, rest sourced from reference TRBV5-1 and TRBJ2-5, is KAGVTQTPRYLIKTRGQQVTLSCSPISGHRSVSWYQQTPGQGLQFLFEYFSETQRNKGNFPGRFSGRQFSNSRSEMNVSTLELGDSALYLCASSSGQAETQYFGPGTRLLVL.

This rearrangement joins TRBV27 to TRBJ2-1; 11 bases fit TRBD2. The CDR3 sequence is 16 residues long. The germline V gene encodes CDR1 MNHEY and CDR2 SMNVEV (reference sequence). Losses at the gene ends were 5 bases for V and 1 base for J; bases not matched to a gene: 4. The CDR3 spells CASSDSGGASYNEQFF. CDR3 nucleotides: TGTGCCAGCAGTGATAGCGGGGGGGCTTCCTACAATGAGCAGTTCTTC.